The 27 T cell receptor beta chains in this list originate from one sample, sequenced in a study of patients and donors after allogeneic stem cell transplantation. TCRdb used MiXCR to reprocess the RT-PCR reads, holding one entry per CDR3 protein. The sample has about 110,000 distinct CDR3 sequences, roughly 37% seen once. Input material: blood, either unsorted or a sorted T cell fraction (not recorded which). The receptors were sampled from a human donor who was either an allogeneic HSCT recipient or a stem cell or donor lymphocyte infusion donor (not recorded which). It is not recorded whose cells these are; they may come from a transplant donor.

This clonotype was detected only a few times. The chain joins TRBV7-3 to TRBJ2-3, with D tentatively TRBD1 (5 bases). The CDR3 runs 18 residues. Trimming removed 2 bases at V and 2 bases at J, with 20 bases between. Germline V CDR1 and CDR2: SGHTA, FQGTGA. DNA for the CDR3: TGTGCCAGCAGCTTAGGAAGTCCGTGGGGCCTGTACACAGATACGCAGTATTTT. Amino acid sequence: CASSLGSPWGLYTDTQYF.

The rearrangement links TRBV2 to TRBJ1-6; D is undetermined. The CDR3 loop spans 12 amino acids. CDR1 and CDR2 from the germline V gene are SNHLY and FYNNEI. V shed 6 bases and J shed 10 bases, with 10 bases lying between them. The CDR3 region has the DNA TGTGCCAGCAGGAGGATGGGGTCACCCCTCCACTTT. It codes for CASRRMGSPLHF.

This clonotype was seen only a few times. This chain links TRBV20-1 with TRBJ1-1, with no clear D. The V end was cut by 0 bases, the J end by 1 base, with 9 bases between. This CDR3 contains 14 residues. The germline V gene encodes CDR1 DFQATT and CDR2 SNEGSKA (reference sequence). This CDR3 reads CSARDPRQNTEAFF. The CDR3 bases are TGCAGTGCTAGAGACCCCCGCCAGAACACTGAAGCTTTCTTT.

The V gene is TRBV7-9, the J gene TRBJ2-4; TRBD1 aligns across 7 bases. The CDR3 is made up of 15 amino acids. The V and J ends lost 1 base and 7 bases, in that order; junction bases with no gene match: 7. The germline V gene encodes CDR1 SEHNR and CDR2 FQNEAQ (reference sequence). The CDR3: CASSLVADRANIQYF. The CDR3 nucleotides read TGTGCCAGCAGCTTAGTAGCAGACAGGGCGAACATTCAGTACTTC. The whole variable domain, remainder taken from reference TRBV7-9 and TRBJ2-4, is DTGVSQNPRHKITKRGQNVTFRCDPISEHNRLYWYRQTLGQGPEFLTYFQNEAQLEKSRLLSDRFSAERPKGSFSTLEIQRTEQGDSAMYLCASSLVADRANIQYFGAGTRLSVL.

In this sample, this clonotype turned up a few times. The chain recombines TRBV15 with TRBJ1-4, with D perhaps TRBD1 (6 bases). V shed 0 bases and J shed 8 bases, with 16 bases lying between them. Germline V gene sequence: CDR1 LNHNV, CDR2 YYDKDF (reference sequence). This CDR3 spans 16 amino acids. CDR3 nucleotides: TGTGCCACCAGCAGAGATAGGTGGGGGGCGCGAGAAAAACTGTTTTTT. Its protein is CATSRDRWGAREKLFF.

This clonotype was counted between two and nine times. The CDR3 loop is CASSHTNRGGAAYEQYF. DNA for the CDR3: TGTGCCAGCAGCCACACAAATAGAGGGGGCGCCGCCTACGAGCAGTACTTC. The chain recombines TRBV12-3 or TRBV12-4 with TRBJ2-7; TRBD1 matches 7 bases. The CDR3 consists of 17 residues. Trimming took 6 bases from V and 2 from J; bases not matched to a gene: 16.

This clonotype was seen more than once but under ten times. V and J are TRBV10-3 and TRBJ1-5; D is possibly TRBD1 (5 bases). CDR3 size: 12 residues. The germline CDR1 and CDR2 sequences are ENHRY and SYGVKD. V gave up 3 bases and J gave up 13 bases, with 13 bases separating them. CDR3 in DNA: TGTGCCATCAGTGACAGCGACAGCGCGCAGCATTTT. Translated, it gives CAISDSDSAQHF.

The chain is built from TRBV29-1 and TRBJ2-2; TRBD2 aligns across 11 bases. Trimming removed 7 bases from V and 3 bases from J; junction bases left unmatched: 7. The germline CDR1 and CDR2 sequences are SQVTM and ANQGSEA. The CDR3 loop spans 15 amino acids. CDR3: CSAKPSGRHTGELFF. The CDR3 region has the DNA TGCAGCGCTAAACCTAGCGGGAGGCACACCGGGGAGCTGTTTTTT.

There are a few counts of this clonotype. The chain employs TRBV20-1 and TRBJ2-7; 7 bases agree with TRBD1. CDR3 length equals 13 residues. The J segment lost 2 bases and the V segment lost 4 bases, leaving 5 bases of the junction unmatched. Germline CDR1 is DFQATT and CDR2 is SNEGSKA (reference sequence). CDR3 sequence reads: CSATRGTPYEQYF. The CDR3 DNA reads TGCAGTGCTACCAGGGGGACACCCTACGAGCAGTACTTC.

This clonotype was counted only a few times. The chain has TRBV20-1 and TRBJ2-7; D unclear. The germline gives CDR1 DFQATT, CDR2 SNEGSKA (reference sequence). Trimming took 3 bases from V and 3 from J, leaving 12 bases between them. CDR3 length: 13 residues. This CDR3 is CSASPETDYEQYF. CDR3 nucleotides: TGCAGTGCTAGTCCGGAGACGGACTACGAGCAGTACTTC.

This clonotype has only a few counts. This chain joins TRBV27 and TRBJ2-7, with D possibly matching TRBD2 (6 bases). Germline V lookup: CDR1 MNHEY, CDR2 SMNVEV (reference sequence). The CDR3 totals 13 residues. Trimming stripped 2 bases from V and 6 bases from J, with 11 bases between. Here the CDR3 DNA reads TGTGCCAGCAGTTTAGGCGGGACGGGCGAGCAGTACTTC. It codes for CASSLGGTGEQYF.

In nucleotides, the CDR3 is TGTGCCAGCAGCTTGGCCGGACAGGTCACTGAAGCTTTCTTT. Its translation is CASSLAGQVTEAFF. The gene calls are TRBV5-5 and TRBJ1-1; 7 bases are shared with TRBD1. The V gene end was trimmed by 0 bases and the J gene end by 4 bases; junction bases not matched to a gene: 3. The CDR3 is 14 amino acids. Germline V gene sequence: CDR1 SGHKS, CDR2 YYEKEE (reference sequence).

The V and J genes are TRBV2 and TRBJ1-1, with D unresolved. Germline CDR1 is SNHLY and CDR2 is FYNNEI. Trimming took 7 bases from V and 1 from J, leaving 10 bases between them. The CDR3 has 13 residues. CDR3 nucleotide sequence: TGTGCCAGCATGAGGGAGCCGAACACTGAAGCTTTCTTT. It encodes CASMREPNTEAFF.

This clonotype was counted a few times. V is TRBV6-5 and J is TRBJ1-1; D gene ambiguous. Trimming took 9 bases from V and 5 from J, leaving 7 bases between them. This CDR3 is 10 amino acids long. CDR1 and CDR2 from the germline V gene are MNHEY and SVGAGI. CDR3: CASRGTEAFF. CDR3 nucleotide sequence: TGTGCCAGTAGAGGGACTGAAGCTTTCTTT.

This chain connects TRBV20-1 to TRBJ2-1; 12 bases are shared with TRBD2. J was trimmed by 6 bases and V by 6 bases; bases with no gene match: 6. The CDR3 length is 14 residues. CDR1 is DFQATT, CDR2 SNEGSKA, per germline (reference sequence). The CDR3 DNA sequence: TGCAGTGCGCTAGCGGGAGGGCCCATCAATGAGCAGTTCTTC. Its protein is CSALAGGPINEQFF.

The J gene is TRBJ2-3, the V gene TRBV6-2 or TRBV6-3, with 9 bases aligning to TRBD2. This CDR3 has 14 residues. Germline V gives CDR1 MNHEY, CDR2 SVGEGT. J lost 2 bases, V lost 10 bases, and 7 bases had no gene match. Written as DNA, the CDR3 is TGTGCCAACCTTAAGCGGGAGGACACAGATACGCAGTATTTT. Protein product: CANLKREDTDTQYF.

This clonotype was counted only a few times. The chain is built from TRBV24-1 and TRBJ2-1, with D hard to call. Trimming pared 9 bases from V and 1 base from J, leaving 12 bases between. Germline V gives CDR1 KGHDR, CDR2 SFDVKD. This CDR3 region has 14 residues. CDR3 DNA: TGTGCCACCTCGGTGGCTAGTTCCTACAATGAGCAGTTCTTC. Its protein product is CATSVASSYNEQFF.

This clonotype was seen more than once but under ten times. The gene calls are TRBV7-8 and TRBJ2-1; 12 bases fit TRBD2. V shed 4 bases, J shed 9 bases, and the junction held 7 bases outside the gene matches. CDR1 is SGHVS and CDR2 is FQNEAQ in the germline V gene. The CDR3 is 15 residues long. The CDR3 sequence is CASSSPTSGSIEQFF. The CDR3 DNA sequence: TGTGCCAGCAGCTCCCCGACTAGCGGGAGTATTGAGCAGTTCTTC.

This clonotype was picked up a small number of times. The rearrangement uses TRBV29-1 and TRBJ2-1, with 7 positions matching TRBD2. CDR1 and CDR2 from the germline V gene are SQVTM and ANQGSEA. The CDR3 covers 14 residues. Trimming at V came to 4 bases and at J to 6 bases, leaving 9 bases not matched to a gene. CDR3 sequence reads: CSVVGGGTANEQFF. CDR3 DNA sequence: TGCAGCGTTGTGGGGGGAGGGACTGCCAATGAGCAGTTCTTC.

This sequence joins TRBV20-1 and TRBJ2-3, with D perhaps matching TRBD1 (6 bases). Germline V gene sequence: CDR1 DFQATT, CDR2 SNEGSKA (reference sequence). The CDR3 is 14 amino acids. With 2 bases removed from V and 5 bases from J, the gap between germline ends came to 14 bases. In DNA, the CDR3 is TGCAGTGCTAGACTGCCAGGGGTTGGAGATACGCAGTATTTT. Protein product: CSARLPGVGDTQYF.

The V gene is TRBV20-1, the J gene TRBJ1-5; no clear D. V was pared by 3 bases and J by 7 bases, with 13 bases between. The length of the CDR3 is 13 residues. Per germline, CDR1 DFQATT and CDR2 SNEGSKA (reference sequence). CDR3 amino acids: CSASSWVEQPQHF. For the CDR3, the DNA is TGCAGTGCTAGCTCCTGGGTGGAACAGCCCCAGCATTTT.

This sequence joins TRBV11-2 and TRBJ2-3; 10 nucleotides agree with TRBD2. The CDR3 covers 17 residues. J was trimmed by 2 bases and V by 0 bases; bases with no gene match: 5. The germline CDR1 and CDR2 sequences are SGHAT and FQNNGV. The CDR3 sequence is CASSLDPGLAVTDTQYF. CDR3 in DNA: TGTGCCAGCAGCTTAGATCCCGGACTAGCGGTCACAGATACGCAGTATTTT. Variable domain in full (rest from reference TRBV11-2 and TRBJ2-3): EAGVAQSPRYKIIEKRQSVAFWCNPISGHATLYWYQQILGQGPKLLIQFQNNGVVDDSQLPKDRFSAERLKGVDSTLKIQPAKLEDSAVYLCASSLDPGLAVTDTQYFGPGTRLTVL.

The rearrangement uses TRBV18 and TRBJ2-7, with 9 bases matching TRBD1. The J segment lost 3 bases and the V segment lost 0 bases, leaving 3 bases of the junction unmatched. The CDR3 contains 15 residues. Per germline, CDR1 KGHSH and CDR2 LQKENI. CDR3 sequence: CASSPPGQGLYEQYF. The CDR3, as DNA: TGTGCCAGCTCACCACCGGGACAGGGCCTCTACGAGCAGTACTTC.

The gene calls are TRBV20-1 and TRBJ2-7, with 7 bases fitting TRBD2. The CDR3 extends over 15 amino acids. Germline assignment: CDR1 DFQATT and CDR2 SNEGSKA (reference sequence). V was pared by 1 base and J by 1 base, with 7 bases of the junction left unmatched. The chain's CDR3 is CSARGDGRLSYEQYF. CDR3 in DNA: TGCAGTGCTAGAGGCGACGGGAGGCTATCCTACGAGCAGTACTTC.

The V and J genes are TRBV6-5 and TRBJ2-7; D unresolved. The V gene lost 6 bases and the J gene lost 5 bases, with 14 bases spanning the gap. Germline V gene data show CDR1 as MNHEY and CDR2 as SVGAGI. The CDR3 runs 13 residues. CDR3 sequence (DNA): TGTGCCAGCAGCCCCGGGCGGTTTGACGAGCAGTACTTC. Translated, it gives CASSPGRFDEQYF.

The rearrangement joins TRBV20-1 to TRBJ2-2, with 7 bases matching TRBD2. V gave up 4 bases and J gave up 0 bases; unmatched junction bases: 2. Per the germline V gene, CDR1 is DFQATT and CDR2 is SNEGSKA (reference sequence). This CDR3 has 14 amino acids. CDR3 DNA: TGCAGTGCTATGGCGGGAGCGAACACCGGGGAGCTGTTTTTT. Amino acids: CSAMAGANTGELFF.

For this clonotype: A read error may account for a junction end that differs from germline. CDR3: CSVRLSSGTWHEQFF. The CDR3 DNA reads TGCAGTGTTAGACTTTCTAGCGGGACCTGGCATGAGCAGTTCTTC. The chain employs TRBV20-1 and TRBJ2-1, with 9 nucleotides matching TRBD2. Per the germline V gene, CDR1 is DFQATT and CDR2 is SNEGSKA (reference sequence). The length of the CDR3 is 15 residues.